The 7 T cell receptor beta chains reported below all come from one sample, sequenced in a study of blood T cells in healthy people across ages. A sample-barcoded 5' primer and a J-beta primer mix were used in a second PCR of roughly 7 to 12 cycles. TCRdb used MiXCR to reprocess the 5' RACE reads, holding one entry per CDR3 protein. The sample has approximately 800,000 distinct CDR3 sequences, about 26% seen once. The same sample was also studied in work on T cells of mothers and their children.

The sequencing input was blood. Receptors originate from a boy aged 5-17 years in good health.

Turning to this clonotype: A junction end diverges from the germline sequence, so it may reflect a read error. CDR3 residues: CASSSIQGTKNIRYF. The CDR3 DNA reads as TGTGCCAGCAGCTCGATACAGGGGACCAAAAACATTCGGTACTTC. The chain carries TRBV5-5 and TRBJ2-4; 7 positions agree with TRBD1. This CDR3 is 15 amino acids long. Germline assignment: CDR1 SGHKS and CDR2 YYEKEE (reference sequence).

The genes are TRBV5-1 and TRBJ2-7; D may correspond to TRBD1 or TRBD2 (5 bases each). V was clipped by 1 base and J by 5 bases, with 13 bases between them. The CDR3 sequence is 14 residues long. Germline V gene lookup returns CDR1 SGHRS and CDR2 YFSETQ. Here the CDR3 reads CASSLFPGADEQYF. The CDR3 DNA reads as TGCGCCAGCAGCTTGTTTCCCGGGGCCGACGAGCAGTACTTC.

This clonotype was counted a few times. The genes are TRBV6-1 and TRBJ2-7; D may be TRBD1 or TRBD2 (5 bases each). Trimming removed 5 bases from V and 3 bases from J, with 14 bases in between. Germline CDR1 is MNHNS and CDR2 is SASEGT. The CDR3 is 14 residues long. The CDR3 DNA is TGTGCCAGCAGTAATTGGGACCGGGGCTACGAGCAGTACTTC. Encoded protein: CASSNWDRGYEQYF.

The J gene is TRBJ2-1, the V gene TRBV28; 8 bases are shared with TRBD2. The J call may not be correct, given that the DNA end is closer to TRBJ2-7. This CDR3 spans 15 amino acids. Germline values: CDR1 MDHEN, CDR2 SYDVKM. This chain's CDR3 is CASSYLGRDPYEQYF. For the CDR3, the DNA is TGTGCCAGCAGCTACCTCGGGAGGGACCCCTACGAGCAGTACTTC.

This clonotype came up a few times. This chain links TRBV20-1 with TRBJ2-1; 12 positions match TRBD2. Trimming at V came to 0 bases and at J to 8 bases, leaving 11 bases not matched to a gene. Germline V gene data show CDR1 as DFQATT and CDR2 as SNEGSKA (reference sequence). There are 17 residues in the CDR3. CDR3 amino acids: CSARDSRTSGAMDEQFF. CDR3 nucleotide sequence: TGCAGTGCTAGAGATTCCAGGACTAGCGGGGCAATGGATGAGCAGTTCTTC.

CDR3 amino acids: CASSTEGMAGANVLTF. CDR3 DNA sequence: TGTGCCAGCAGTACAGAGGGGATGGCTGGGGCCAACGTCCTGACTTTC. The rearrangement joins TRBV6-6 to TRBJ2-6; the D call may be TRBD1 or TRBD2 (5 bases each). CDR1 and CDR2 from the germline V gene are MNHNY and SVGAGI (reference sequence). The CDR3 contains 16 residues. V was cut by 5 bases and J by 2 bases, with 13 bases left in between.

This clonotype was counted a few times. This chain links TRBV4-1 with TRBJ2-3; D remains ambiguous. Per the germline V gene, CDR1 is MGHRA and CDR2 is YSYEKL. V lost 0 bases and J 8 bases, leaving 15 bases between the germline ends. This CDR3 region has 15 residues. The CDR3 is CASSQDPDHRATQYF. The DNA for the CDR3 is TGCGCCAGCAGCCAAGACCCAGACCACCGAGCTACGCAGTATTTT.